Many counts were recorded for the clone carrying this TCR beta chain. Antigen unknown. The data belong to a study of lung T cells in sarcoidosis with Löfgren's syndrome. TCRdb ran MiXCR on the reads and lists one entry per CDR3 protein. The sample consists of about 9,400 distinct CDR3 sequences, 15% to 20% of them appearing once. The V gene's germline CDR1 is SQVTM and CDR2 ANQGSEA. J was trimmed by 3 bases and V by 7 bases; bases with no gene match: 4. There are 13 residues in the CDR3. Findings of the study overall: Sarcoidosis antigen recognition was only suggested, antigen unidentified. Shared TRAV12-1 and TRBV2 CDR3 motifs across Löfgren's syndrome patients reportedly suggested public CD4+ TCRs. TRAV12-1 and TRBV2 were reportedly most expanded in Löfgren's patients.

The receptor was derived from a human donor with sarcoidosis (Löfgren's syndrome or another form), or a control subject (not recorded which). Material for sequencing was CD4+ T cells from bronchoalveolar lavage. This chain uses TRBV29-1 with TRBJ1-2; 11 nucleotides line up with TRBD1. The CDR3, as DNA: TGCAGCGCTGAGGGACAGGGGGACTATGGCTACACCTTC. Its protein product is CSAEGQGDYGYTF.